This T cell receptor (beta chain) was recovered during a study of T cells in Graves' hyperthyroidism and ophthalmopathy (dated by TCRdb to the late 2010s). A note on the overall study: Peripheral blood samples were taken at the time of initial diagnosis, prior to any treatment. After sampling, hyperthyroidism patients received methimazole starting at 30 mg daily, and ophthalmopathy patients received high-dose intravenous methylprednisolone. A discovery cohort of about 96 patients, approximately 44 with Graves' ophthalmopathy and 55 to 60 with stable Graves' hyperthyroidism, was used to find distinguishing TCR V-J signatures. The paper describes TCR Vbeta CDR3 sequencing of around 130 peripheral blood samples, made up of 43 ophthalmopathy patients, roughly 80 hyperthyroidism patients and roughly 17 progressor patients. Thyroid tissue and blood T-cell repertoires from six Graves' hyperthyroidism patients were also compared in the study. Prospective prediction of ophthalmopathy was tested in an independent validation cohort consisting of 18 hyperthyroidism patients and 15 or so patients who later progressed to ophthalmopathy. For training and testing, the 110 or so patients in the discovery cohort were randomly divided in a 7:3 ratio.

Graves' hyperthyroidism was defined as stable when no progression to ophthalmopathy occurred over 18 months of follow-up. Hyperthyroidism patients were newly diagnosed, with disease duration under 2 months, and aged 18 to 65 years. Exclusion was applied to patients with uncontrolled infections, other autoimmune diseases, pregnancy or lactation. Clinical symptoms, serum thyroxine and TRAb, thyroid ultrasound, and orbital computed tomography formed the basis for the diagnoses. PBMCs were separated from roughly 9.3 ml of fresh peripheral blood using Ficoll-Paque density gradient centrifugation. Trizol reagent was used to extract total RNA, and RNA quality was then checked on an Agilent 2100 Bioanalyzer. Summary of the overall study and its limitations: A model built on a 13 V-J signature distinguished ophthalmopathy from stable hyperthyroidism, reaching approximately 89% sensitivity and 81.08% specificity in cross-validation and 80%/75% in testing. Sample size was not statistically predetermined, and investigators were not blinded to group allocation. Most expanded thyroid clonotypes (frequency above 0.001) were also found in blood, which suggests that blood repertoires may mirror thyroid immune responses. In validation, the model predicted progression to ophthalmopathy a median of approximately 6.3 months before onset, with roughly 68% sensitivity and roughly 72% specificity.

V was cut back by 5 bases and J by 3 bases, leaving a gap of 14 bases between them. The CDR3 contains 13 residues, cysteine and phenylalanine counted. Only the CDR3 portion is preserved as DNA: 39 bases, with reading frame beginning at the first base. From a lookup of the germline V gene (reference sequence), CDR1 and CDR2 are DFQATT and SNEGSKA. This clonotype came up many times. The antigen it recognizes is unknown. No base qualities exist here, and no much larger clone lies one base off it. Amplification of TCR beta CDR3 regions was carried out from RNA transcripts. For the first round of RT-PCR on the TCR CDR3, the HTBI primer set was used together with the Qiagen OneStep RT-PCR kit. Libraries were constructed in a second round of multiplex PCR, after which size selection and purification were performed. Sequencing of the libraries was done on an Illumina HiSeq2000 using paired-end 100 bp reads. As for the authors' bioinformatics: SOAPnuke was used to process the raw data, throwing out any read that contained adapters or uncalled bases, had a mean Phred below 15, or lacked an exact constant-primer or identifier match. High-quality paired reads were merged with COPE v1.2.5, and unique nucleotide sequences were defined as clonotypes. MiTCR v1.1 was used to align the clonotypes against IMGT TRBV, TRBD and TRBJ reference segments. Analysis was restricted to V-J combinations with a frequency above 0.0001, which covered roughly 99% of repertoires. The TCS score was defined as the ratio of F50 (clonal expansion) to E x V (chaos), calculated using BLOSUM62-based TCRdist between CDR3 peptides within each V-J. Welch's t-statistics and random forest reduced some 510 V-J features to 10 to 15, which were used in a naive Bayes classifier (R e1071). TCRdb reprocessing: public reads trimmed at Q25 with fastp, clones called with MiXCR, in-frame beta chains kept. Each record represents a unique CDR3 protein, reported with the most common genes and DNA among its rows. The authors' filters were not applied to this entry. This sample comprises hundreds of thousands of distinct CDR3 sequences, about 15% of them detected only once. Roughly 10% of the sample goes to the ten largest clones.

The chain is made from TRBV20-1 and TRBJ2-7; the D region possibly corresponds to TRBD1 (6 bases align). This TCR was recovered from a woman younger than 30 with Graves' hyperthyroidism. The sample taken for sequencing was blood. The CDR3 protein is CSAVRTESYEQYF. The nucleotide sequence reads TGCAGTGCTGTGAGGACAGAGAGCTACGAGCAGTACTTC.